The 22 T cell receptor beta chains below come from one sample, sequenced in a study of cytomegalovirus exposure and HLA in healthy donors. The PCR was carried out with 60 Vbeta primers and 13 Jbeta primers. Measured with immunoSEQ multiplex PCR; TCRdb has only the in-frame clones, and not every one. The table has approximately 190,000 clones, around four fifths seen once. The sample was PBMCs. The receptors were gathered from a woman aged 50 to 60 in good health and CMV-seropositive.

The chain joins TRBV25-1 to TRBJ2-7, with TRBD1 identical over 9 bases. The CDR3 is made up of 14 amino acids. Germline loops: CDR1 MGHDK, CDR2 SYGVNS. J was trimmed by 3 bases and V by 4 bases; bases with no gene match: 4. The CDR3 DNA reads as TGTGCCAGCAGTGGCGACAGGGGGAACTACGAGCAGTACTTC. It translates to CASSGDRGNYEQYF.

The chain carries TRBV2 and TRBJ1-5, with 9 bases identical to TRBD1. Germline V gene sequence: CDR1 SNHLY, CDR2 FYNNEI. V lost 4 bases, J lost 0 bases, and 4 bases stayed unmatched. The CDR3 contains 16 residues. The CDR3 here is CASSAPDRGSNQPQHF. Here the CDR3 DNA reads TGTGCCAGCAGTGCACCGGACAGGGGTAGCAATCAGCCCCAGCATTTT. The full variable domain, completed using reference TRBV2 and TRBJ1-5, is EPEVTQTPSHQVTQMGQEVILRCVPISNHLYFYWYRQILGQKVEFLVSFYNNEISEKSEIFDDQFSVERPDGSNFTLKIRSTKLEDSAMYFCASSAPDRGSNQPQHFGDGTRLSIL.

In this sample, this clone turned up a few times. The gene calls are TRBV19 and TRBJ1-5, with a possible D match to TRBD1 (6 bases). CDR1 is LNHDA, CDR2 SQIVND, per germline (reference sequence). V lost 3 bases and J 2 bases, leaving 11 bases between the germline ends. The CDR3 consists of 15 residues. The CDR3 DNA reads TGTGCCAGTAGTATGAACAGGGAAGGCAATCAGCCCCAGCATTTT. Amino acid sequence: CASSMNREGNQPQHF. The full variable domain, with the rest looked up from reference TRBV19 and TRBJ1-5, is DGGITQSPKYLFRKEGQNVTLSCEQNLNHDAMYWYRQDPGQGLRLIYYSQIVNDFQKGDIAEGYSVSREKKESFPLTVTSAQKNPTAFYLCASSMNREGNQPQHFGDGTRLSIL.

CDR3 sequence reads: CASRVRGMAGELFF. The CDR3 DNA sequence: TGTGCCAGCAGGGTTAGGGGAATGGCCGGGGAGCTGTTTTTT. The chain combines TRBV2 with TRBJ2-2; TRBD1 might be the D (5 bases). CDR1 and CDR2 from the germline V gene are SNHLY and FYNNEI. This CDR3 has 14 amino acids. V was trimmed by 6 bases and J by 6 bases, leaving 14 bases between them.

This clone has more than one count but fewer than ten. The V and J genes are TRBV5-4 and TRBJ1-4; possibly TRBD1 for D (5 bases). V shed 4 bases and J shed 2 bases, with 12 bases lying between them. The CDR3 is 15 residues long. The germline CDR1 and CDR2 sequences are SGHNT and YYREEE (reference sequence). CDR3 sequence: CASSPQGGTNEKLFF. The CDR3 coding sequence is TGTGCCAGCAGCCCTCAGGGTGGGACTAATGAAAAACTGTTTTTT.

V gene TRBV5-6 combines with J gene TRBJ2-3; 7 bases are shared with TRBD1. The CDR3 extends over 14 amino acids. Germline-derived CDR1 and CDR2 are SGHDT and YYEEEE. The junction had 4 bases not matched to a gene; V was cut back by 4 bases and J by 2 bases. The CDR3 spells CASSQTGATDTQYF. CDR3 in DNA: TGTGCCAGCAGCCAAACAGGGGCCACAGATACGCAGTATTTT.

The chain is built from TRBV19 and TRBJ2-5; TRBD2 is a possible D gene (5 bases). Trimming took 3 bases from V and 2 from J, leaving 7 bases between them. This CDR3 has 13 amino acids. Germline values: CDR1 LNHDA, CDR2 SQIVND (reference sequence). CDR3 in DNA: TGTGCCAGTAGTATTCAGCGGCAAGAGACCCAGTACTTC. It codes for CASSIQRQETQYF.

This rearrangement joins TRBV28 to TRBJ1-2, with 8 bases matching TRBD1. This CDR3 is 16 amino acids long. Per germline, CDR1 MDHEN and CDR2 SYDVKM. The V segment lost 7 bases and the J segment 6 bases; nucleotides outside the gene matches: 16. CDR3 nucleotides: TGTGCCAGCATAGTTTCCGGGACAGGCGGCAGAAATGGCTACACCTTC. It encodes CASIVSGTGGRNGYTF.

This clone turned up a few times. The chain combines TRBV30 with TRBJ2-7; 10 bases match TRBD1. Per the germline V gene, CDR1 is GTSNPN and CDR2 is SVGIG (reference sequence). The V and J ends lost 2 bases and 7 bases, in that order; junction bases with no gene match: 11. The CDR3 covers 15 residues. CDR3 amino acids: CAWSQNRQGAREQYF. The CDR3 DNA follows: TGTGCCTGGAGTCAGAATAGACAGGGGGCGAGGGAGCAGTACTTC.

The rearrangement links TRBV2 to TRBJ1-1, with D maybe TRBD1 (6 bases). V was trimmed by 7 bases and J by 3 bases, leaving 12 bases between them. Germline V gives CDR1 SNHLY, CDR2 FYNNEI. This CDR3 spans 13 amino acids. Written as DNA, the CDR3 is TGTGCCAGCATCCTACAGGGTGACACTGAAGCTTTCTTT. Amino acid sequence: CASILQGDTEAFF.

The rearrangement uses TRBV10-3 and TRBJ1-1; 9 bases map to TRBD1. V lost 6 bases, J lost 5 bases, and 7 bases stayed unmatched. CDR1 and CDR2 (germline): ENHRY, SYGVKD. The CDR3 runs 14 residues. CDR3 sequence (DNA): TGTGCCATCAGGGAACAGGGGGCGTGGACTGAAGCTTTCTTT. Amino acids: CAIREQGAWTEAFF.

A single count supports this clone. The V call is TRBV27, the J call TRBJ2-7, with 11 bases identical to TRBD1. The CDR3 length is 16 residues. Trimming removed 6 bases from V and 4 bases from J; junction bases left unmatched: 11. Germline CDR1 MNHEY, CDR2 SMNVEV (reference sequence). The CDR3 region is CASSTRPGDRGYEQYF. The CDR3 bases are TGTGCCAGCAGCACAAGGCCGGGGGACAGGGGGTACGAGCAGTACTTC.

The V and J genes are TRBV6-4 and TRBJ1-6; TRBD1 matches at 9 bases. The CDR3 has 18 amino acids. The germline V gene has CDR1 MRHNA and CDR2 SNTAGT. V lost 4 bases, J lost 1 base, and 8 bases stayed unmatched. The CDR3 sequence: CASSAPGQGKSYNSPLHF. The DNA of the CDR3 is TGTGCCAGCAGTGCCCCGGGACAGGGTAAGTCCTATAATTCACCCCTCCACTTT.

J is TRBJ2-1 and V is TRBV6-5; weak D call: TRBD2 (5 bases). This CDR3 has 14 residues. V was clipped by 7 bases and J by 6 bases, with 16 bases between them. Germline lookup yields CDR1 MNHEY and CDR2 SVGAGI. CDR3 sequence (DNA): TGTGCCAGCAAGAAACTAGTCTTATCCAATGAGCAGTTCTTC. As protein: CASKKLVLSNEQFF.

The V call is TRBV30, the J call TRBJ1-5, with 11 nucleotides matching TRBD1. V shed 4 bases and J 4 bases; nucleotides not matched to a gene: 15. In germline, CDR1 is GTSNPN, CDR2 SVGIG (reference sequence). The CDR3 has 18 amino acids. As DNA, the CDR3 is TGTGCCTGGAAAGCCCGTGGGACAGGGGGATTTTGGAATCAGCCCCAGCATTTT. Its translation is CAWKARGTGGFWNQPQHF.

CDR3 protein: CASSLYRGQNQPQHF. CDR3 sequence (DNA): TGTGCCAGCAGCTTGTACAGGGGGCAAAATCAGCCCCAGCATTTT. The chain links TRBV5-6 to TRBJ1-5; 9 positions match TRBD1. CDR1 is SGHDT, CDR2 YYEEEE, per germline. V dropped 1 base and J dropped 4; count of bases not matched to a gene: 3. The CDR3 length is 15 residues.

This sequence joins TRBV5-1 and TRBJ2-3; 9 positions match TRBD2. CDR3 size: 16 residues. In germline, CDR1 is SGHRS, CDR2 YFSETQ. J was trimmed by 3 bases and V by 0 bases; bases with no gene match: 5. The CDR3 protein is CASSLELAGVTDTQYF. The CDR3 nucleotides are TGCGCCAGCAGCTTGGAGTTAGCGGGGGTGACAGATACGCAGTATTTT.

This clone came up once. This chain joins TRBV19 and TRBJ2-3; D is possibly TRBD2 (8 bases). The CDR3 length is 17 residues. V was clipped by 9 bases and J by 4 bases, with 26 bases between them. Germline loops: CDR1 LNHDA, CDR2 SQIVND (reference sequence). The CDR3 DNA reads as TGTGCCAGCGGTTTATCGGGAGGGACAGCGGTTGCAGATACGCAGTATTTT. This sequence encodes CASGLSGGTAVADTQYF.

The V and J genes are TRBV6-5 and TRBJ2-1; 7 bases fit TRBD2. V was clipped by 8 bases and J by 4 bases; unmatched bases: 8. This CDR3 contains 14 residues. CDR1 is MNHEY, CDR2 SVGAGI, per germline. The CDR3 bases are TGTGCCAGCCGGCGGGGGATACGGTACAATGAGCAGTTCTTC. This sequence encodes CASRRGIRYNEQFF.

The chain has TRBV7-8 and TRBJ1-5; possibly TRBD1 for D (6 bases). V was trimmed by 5 bases and J by 0 bases, leaving 8 bases between them. CDR1 is SGHVS and CDR2 is FQNEAQ in the germline V gene. The CDR3 totals 14 residues. This chain's CDR3 is CASSDRYSNQPQHF. The CDR3 region has the DNA TGTGCCAGCAGCGACAGGTATAGCAATCAGCCCCAGCATTTT.

This clone was seen a single time. The chain combines TRBV6-6 with TRBJ2-5; a possible D gene is TRBD2 (7 bases). V was cut by 0 bases and J by 5 bases, with 13 bases left in between. CDR3 length: 15 residues. Germline V gene lookup returns CDR1 MNHNY and CDR2 SVGAGI (reference sequence). CDR3 loop: CASSYSRGGVETQYF. CDR3 coding DNA: TGTGCCAGCAGTTACTCGAGGGGGGGTGTGGAGACCCAGTACTTC.

The V call is TRBV6-5, the J call TRBJ1-5, with TRBD1 matching over 7 bases. The germline V gene has CDR1 MNHEY and CDR2 SVGAGI. The CDR3 has 12 residues. V lost 8 bases and J lost 4; bases outside the gene matches: 2. CDR3 DNA: TGTGCCAGCGACAGGGCTAATCAGCCCCAGCATTTT. Its protein product is CASDRANQPQHF.